This TCR beta chain was found in a study of blood T cell repertoires in COVID-19. Per the germline V gene, CDR1 is MDHEN and CDR2 is SYDVKM. This CDR3 is built from 13 residues. V dropped 5 bases and J dropped 3 bases, with 10 bases sitting between them. Here immunoSEQ multiplex PCR was the method, and the copy in TCRdb shows in-frame clones only, minus some. The sample lists approximately 140,000 clones; about 86% were seen once. Recovered participants had two consecutive negative NP/OP PCR tests, healthcare professional clearance, or symptom resolution. The receptor was isolated from a woman aged 45-65 years who had recovered from COVID-19. V is TRBV28 and J is TRBJ1-1; D remains unclear. Sequencing input: PBMCs or T cells enriched from blood (not recorded which). The DNA of the CDR3 is TGTGCCAGCAGTCGTTCAGGATACACTGAAGCTTTCTTT. This encodes CASSRSGYTEAFF. The whole variable domain, remainder taken from reference TRBV28 and TRBJ1-1, is DVKVTQSSRYLVKRTGEKVFLECVQDMDHENMFWYRQDPGLGLRLIYFSYDVKMKEKGDIPEGYSVSREKKERFSLILESASTNQTSMYLCASSRSGYTEAFFGQGTRLTVV.